A selection of T cell receptor beta chains follows, all from one sample in a study of CD8+CD57+ T cells in acquired aplastic anemia. MiXCR, run by TCRdb on the reads, gives a single entry per CDR3 protein. The sample includes hundreds of thousands of distinct CDR3 sequences, about half of them seen just once. Sequenced sample: sorted CD4+, CD8+, or CD8+CD57+ T cells (not recorded which) from PBMCs. These receptors were obtained from a human donor with aplastic anemia. CDR3s include the opening cysteine and the closing phenylalanine or tryptophan. A D gene is named only where the DNA matches it firmly. Clone size is given for some rows only: seen once, a few or many times, or a class if the clone is expanded.

j_gene: TRBJ1-2
abundance: .
len: 14
v_gene: TRBV15
d_gene: .
CDR3nt: TGTGCCACCAGCACTGGAGGGGAGGGTTACGGCTACACCTTC
CDR3aa: CATSTGGEGYGYTF

j_gene: TRBJ1-3
abundance: once
len: 13
v_gene: TRBV5-1
d_gene: TRBD1
CDR3nt: TGTGCCAGCAGCCCCCGGGACAGGGCCACCATATATTTT
CDR3aa: CASSPRDRATIYF

j_gene: TRBJ2-7
abundance: .
len: 19
v_gene: TRBV7-9
d_gene: TRBD1
CDR3nt: TGTGCCAGCAGTGTTCCGGGACAGGGGTCTTCTGACGGCTACAATGAGCAGTACTTC
CDR3aa: CASSVPGQGSSDGYNEQYF

j_gene: TRBJ2-7
abundance: .
len: 12
v_gene: TRBV10-2
d_gene: .
CDR3nt: TGTGCCAGCAAAAACAGGAACTACGAGCAGTACTTC
CDR3aa: CASKNRNYEQYF

j_gene: TRBJ1-5
abundance: .
len: 15
v_gene: TRBV19
d_gene: TRBD1
CDR3nt: TGTGCCAGTAGGGCGCAGGGGGACAGGGATCAGCCCCAGCATTTT
CDR3aa: CASRAQGDRDQPQHF

j_gene: TRBJ1-2
abundance: .
len: 13
v_gene: TRBV20-1
d_gene: TRBD1
CDR3nt: TGCAGTGCTGGGGCTACAGGGGATACCGGCTACACCTTC
CDR3aa: CSAGATGDTGYTF

j_gene: TRBJ2-7
abundance: .
len: 14
v_gene: TRBV25-1
d_gene: TRBD2
CDR3nt: TGTGCCAGCAGTTTATTCGGGGGGGCCTACGAGCAGTACTTC
CDR3aa: CASSLFGGAYEQYF

j_gene: TRBJ1-1
abundance: many
len: 14
v_gene: TRBV12-5
d_gene: .
CDR3nt: TGTGCTAGTGGTTTGGCTTACAGGAACACTGAAGCTTTCTTT
CDR3aa: CASGLAYRNTEAFF

j_gene: TRBJ1-6
abundance: many
len: 16
v_gene: TRBV15
d_gene: .
CDR3nt: TGTGCCACCAGCAGGGCCCCACCCCGGAATAATTCACCCCTCCACTTT
CDR3aa: CATSRAPPRNNSPLHF

j_gene: TRBJ2-3
abundance: .
len: 17
v_gene: TRBV15
d_gene: TRBD2
CDR3nt: TGTGCCACCAGCAGCCGGACTAGCGGGGGGGCCGCAGATACGCAGTATTTT
CDR3aa: CATSSRTSGGAADTQYF

j_gene: TRBJ2-2
abundance: few
len: 15
v_gene: TRBV20-1
d_gene: .
CDR3nt: TGCAGTGCTAGAGAGGTCGGGTTTAACACCGGGGAGCTGTTTTTT
CDR3aa: CSAREVGFNTGELFF

j_gene: TRBJ1-5
abundance: once
len: 16
v_gene: TRBV4-2
d_gene: .
CDR3nt: TGTGCCAGCAGCCAAGATCTGCAGGGCTTCAATCAGCCCCAGCATTTT
CDR3aa: CASSQDLQGFNQPQHF

j_gene: TRBJ1-1
abundance: few
len: 14
v_gene: TRBV20-1
d_gene: .
CDR3nt: TGCAGTGCTAAAGGACCGGCGCATATCACTGAAGCTTTCTTT
CDR3aa: CSAKGPAHITEAFF

j_gene: TRBJ1-2
abundance: many
len: 14
v_gene: TRBV9
d_gene: .
CDR3nt: TGTGCCAGCAGCGTAGAGGGACGGAGCTATGGCTACACCTTC
CDR3aa: CASSVEGRSYGYTF

j_gene: TRBJ2-5
abundance: .
len: 13
v_gene: TRBV2
d_gene: .
CDR3nt: TGTGCAAGCAGCAAAGGGCTGCAAGAGACCCAGTACTTC
CDR3aa: CASSKGLQETQYF

j_gene: TRBJ2-1
abundance: many
len: 17
v_gene: TRBV19
d_gene: TRBD2
CDR3nt: TGTGCCAGTTCCCCCTTCGGTGGGCGGGGGGGTTCCAATGAGCAGTTCTTC
CDR3aa: CASSPFGGRGGSNEQFF

j_gene: TRBJ1-1
abundance: few
len: 14
v_gene: TRBV12-3/TRBV12-4
d_gene: .
CDR3nt: TGTGCCAGCAGTTTTGCCGGGGGGGGCACTGAAGCTTTCTTT
CDR3aa: CASSFAGGGTEAFF

j_gene: TRBJ2-7
abundance: .
len: 14
v_gene: TRBV29-1
d_gene: TRBD1
CDR3nt: TGCAGCGTTGACCCGGGACAGGGGGTATACGAGCAGTACTTC
CDR3aa: CSVDPGQGVYEQYF

j_gene: TRBJ1-1
abundance: .
len: 15
v_gene: TRBV19
d_gene: .
CDR3nt: TGTGCCAGTAGGGCCCCGTTCGGAGTGAACACTGAAGCTTTCTTT
CDR3aa: CASRAPFGVNTEAFF

j_gene: TRBJ2-1
abundance: many
len: 15
v_gene: TRBV9
d_gene: TRBD2
CDR3nt: TGTGCCAGCAGCGTAGTAGCGGGGGGGAATTTAGAGCAGTTCTTC
CDR3aa: CASSVVAGGNLEQFF

j_gene: TRBJ2-1
abundance: many
len: 10
v_gene: TRBV20-1
d_gene: .
CDR3nt: TGCAGTGCCTGGGGAACTGAGCAGTTCTTC
CDR3aa: CSAWGTEQFF

j_gene: TRBJ1-5
abundance: many
len: 15
v_gene: TRBV19
d_gene: .
CDR3nt: TGTGCCAGTAGTCCCTATGACGGCCGGCCTCGGCCCCAGCATTTT
CDR3aa: CASSPYDGRPRPQHF

j_gene: TRBJ1-5
abundance: many
len: 15
v_gene: TRBV6-6
d_gene: .
CDR3nt: TGTGCCAGCAGTTACGAAGGGTTGGGCAATCAGCCCCAGCATTTT
CDR3aa: CASSYEGLGNQPQHF

j_gene: TRBJ2-5
abundance: many
len: 17
v_gene: TRBV9
d_gene: TRBD1
CDR3nt: TGTGCCAGCAGCGTAGGCACAGGGGGCACCCCGCCAGAGACCCAGTACTTC
CDR3aa: CASSVGTGGTPPETQYF

j_gene: TRBJ1-6
abundance: .
len: 15
v_gene: TRBV19
d_gene: .
CDR3nt: TGTGCCAGTAGTAAAGGCCCGTCCTATAATTCACCCCTCCACTTT
CDR3aa: CASSKGPSYNSPLHF

j_gene: TRBJ2-2
abundance: many
len: 15
v_gene: TRBV4-1
d_gene: .
CDR3nt: TGCGCCAGCAGCCAAGAGGAGGGCTCCGGTGGGGAGCTGTTTTTT
CDR3aa: CASSQEEGSGGELFF

j_gene: TRBJ2-7
abundance: .
len: 15
v_gene: TRBV12-3/TRBV12-4
d_gene: TRBD1
CDR3nt: TGTGCCAGCAGTGATAACCGACAGGGGGCCTACGAGCAGTACTTC
CDR3aa: CASSDNRQGAYEQYF

j_gene: TRBJ1-4
abundance: .
len: 15
v_gene: TRBV5-6
d_gene: .
CDR3nt: TGTGCCAGCAGTTTAGGGCCAGGCATCGTTGAAAAACTGTTTTTT
CDR3aa: CASSLGPGIVEKLFF

j_gene: TRBJ2-7
abundance: .
len: 14
v_gene: TRBV20-1
d_gene: TRBD2
CDR3nt: TGCAGTGCTAGAGGCCTAGCGGGAGCGGGTGAGCAGTACTTC
CDR3aa: CSARGLAGAGEQYF

j_gene: TRBJ1-2
abundance: many
len: 14
v_gene: TRBV5-1
d_gene: TRBD1
CDR3nt: TGCGCCAGCAGCTTGGTCGAGACAGGGGATGGCTACACCTTC
CDR3aa: CASSLVETGDGYTF

j_gene: TRBJ2-3
abundance: .
len: 15
v_gene: TRBV20-1
d_gene: .
CDR3nt: TGCAGTGCTAGGAGGGGAACGGGGGGCCCAGATACGCAGTATTTT
CDR3aa: CSARRGTGGPDTQYF

j_gene: TRBJ2-3
abundance: .
len: 15
v_gene: TRBV7-2
d_gene: .
CDR3nt: TGTGCCAGCAGCTCAACTGGGGGGGCCACAGATACGCAGTATTTT
CDR3aa: CASSSTGGATDTQYF

j_gene: TRBJ1-2
abundance: .
len: 16
v_gene: TRBV7-9
d_gene: .
CDR3nt: TGTGCCAGCAGCTTAGGTTCGGCAGGTGGAGGGAATGGCTACACCTTC
CDR3aa: CASSLGSAGGGNGYTF

j_gene: TRBJ2-6
abundance: .
len: 14
v_gene: TRBV7-9
d_gene: .
CDR3nt: TGTGCCAGCAGCTTAGGTCCTGGTGGCAGCACTGAAGCTTTC
CDR3aa: CASSLGPGGSTEAF

j_gene: TRBJ1-1
abundance: few
len: 13
v_gene: TRBV13
d_gene: .
CDR3nt: TGTGCCACCCACCTTCTGGGGAGGGCTGAAGCTTTCTTT
CDR3aa: CATHLLGRAEAFF

j_gene: TRBJ2-3
abundance: many
len: 16
v_gene: TRBV9
d_gene: .
CDR3nt: TGTGCCAGCAGCGTTGTGGGGGGGCAGGGGGCAGATACGCAGTATTTT
CDR3aa: CASSVVGGQGADTQYF

j_gene: TRBJ1-1
abundance: once
len: 12
v_gene: TRBV7-3
d_gene: .
CDR3nt: TGTGCCAGCAGCTTGGGGGGGGGCGACGCTTTCTTT
CDR3aa: CASSLGGGDAFF

j_gene: TRBJ2-1
abundance: .
len: 15
v_gene: TRBV7-6
d_gene: .
CDR3nt: TGTGCCAGCAGCTTAGGGGTCCCGTCTGGGGATGAGCAGTTCTTC
CDR3aa: CASSLGVPSGDEQFF

j_gene: TRBJ2-1
abundance: many
len: 15
v_gene: TRBV6-5
d_gene: .
CDR3nt: TGTGCCAGCAGTTATCGGGTGGACGGTTACAATGAGCAGTTCTTC
CDR3aa: CASSYRVDGYNEQFF

j_gene: TRBJ2-3
abundance: .
len: 17
v_gene: TRBV28
d_gene: TRBD2
CDR3nt: TGTGCCAGCAGTTCACCGGGACTAGCGGGGGGGCGGGATACGCAGTATTTT
CDR3aa: CASSSPGLAGGRDTQYF